The 15 T cell receptor beta chains below all came from one sample that was sequenced in a study of Graves' ophthalmopathy and Graves' hyperthyroidism. The authors amplified TCR beta CDR3 regions from RNA transcripts. First-round RT-PCR with HTBI primers preceded a second-round multiplex PCR. Via MiXCR, TCRdb re-called the multiplex PCR reads, giving one row per CDR3 protein. The sample yields over 650,000 distinct CDR3 sequences, over 40% seen once. The sample taken for sequencing was peripheral blood. The receptors here all came from an adult man with Graves' ophthalmopathy.

This clonotype has just a few counts. The V call is TRBV6-4, the J call TRBJ2-7; TRBD2 matches 7 bases. J was trimmed by 1 base and V by 5 bases; bases with no gene match: 8. CDR3 length: 15 residues. The germline V gene has CDR1 MRHNA and CDR2 SNTAGT. The CDR3 nucleotides read TGTGCCAGCAGTTACCTAGCGGCCGTTTCCTACGAGCAGTACTTC. Translated: CASSYLAAVSYEQYF.

In this sample, this clonotype turned up once. CDR3: CAISAGQVNTEAFF. The CDR3 DNA sequence: TGTGCCATCAGTGCAGGACAGGTGAACACTGAAGCTTTCTTT. The rearrangement links TRBV10-3 to TRBJ1-1; TRBD1 matches at 7 bases. The CDR3 is made up of 14 amino acids. V was clipped by 4 bases and J by 0 bases; unmatched bases: 2. CDR1 ENHRY and CDR2 SYGVKD come from the germline V gene.

The chain has TRBV7-9 and TRBJ1-4; the match to TRBD1 covers 9 bases. The germline CDR1 and CDR2 sequences are SEHNR and FQNEAQ (reference sequence). This CDR3 has 14 residues. V dropped 8 bases and J dropped 10; count of bases not matched to a gene: 11. DNA for the CDR3: TGTGCCAGCTCAACAGGACAGGGGAAGGGAAAACTGTTTTTT. Protein product: CASSTGQGKGKLFF.

The J gene is TRBJ1-2, the V gene TRBV12-3 or TRBV12-4, with 9 bases fitting TRBD1. The CDR3 has 17 amino acids. V lost 4 bases to trimming and J lost 7 bases; unmatched junction nucleotides: 16. The CDR3 reads CASSSSDRGSAAGGYTF. CDR3 nucleotides: TGTGCCAGCAGTTCATCGGACAGGGGATCGGCAGCAGGTGGCTACACCTTC.

This rearrangement joins TRBV9 to TRBJ1-6, with a possible D match to TRBD1 (5 bases). CDR1 is SGDLS and CDR2 is YYNGEE in the germline V gene. V lost 5 bases, J lost 0 bases, and 12 bases lay in between. This CDR3 spans 16 amino acids. The CDR3 DNA reads as TGTGCCAGCAGTCTCCTGACAGACTCCTATAATTCACCCCTCCACTTT. Residues: CASSLLTDSYNSPLHF.

This clonotype was observed at least ten times. V usage is TRBV10-3 and J usage is TRBJ1-5, with 9 positions matching TRBD1. The CDR3 runs to 17 residues. The V and J ends lost 0 bases and 6 bases, in that order; junction bases with no gene match: 9. CDR1 ENHRY and CDR2 SYGVKD come from the germline V gene. The CDR3 DNA reads as TGTGCCATCAGTGAGTCATTACAGGGGGCAGGATCTCAGCCCCAGCATTTT. It yields the protein CAISESLQGAGSQPQHF.

The gene calls are TRBV5-1 and TRBJ2-1; no definite D call. This CDR3 has 14 residues. Trimming pared 2 bases from V and 0 bases from J, leaving 6 bases between. Germline loops: CDR1 SGHRS, CDR2 YFSETQ. The CDR3 DNA reads TGCGCCAGCAGCTTCGCGAGCTCCTACAATGAGCAGTTCTTC. Protein: CASSFASSYNEQFF.

This clonotype was counted at least ten times. The CDR3, as DNA: TGTGCCAGCCAGGGGGGACAGGGGGATTACGAGCAGTACTTC. Translating it yields CASQGGQGDYEQYF. This chain joins TRBV7-8 and TRBJ2-7, with 11 bases aligning to TRBD1. This CDR3 region has 14 residues. The V segment lost 8 bases and the J segment 4 bases; nucleotides outside the gene matches: 7. The germline gives CDR1 SGHVS, CDR2 FQNEAQ. The whole variable domain, remainder taken from reference TRBV7-8 and TRBJ2-7, is GAGVSQSPRYKVAKRGQDVALRCDPISGHVSLFWYQQALGQGPEFLTYFQNEAQLDKSGLPSDRFFAERPEGSVSTLKIQRTQQEDSAVYLCASQGGQGDYEQYFGPGTRLTVT.

This clonotype was observed a few times. This rearrangement joins TRBV5-1 to TRBJ1-1; no clear D. Trimming removed 4 bases from V and 0 bases from J, with 10 bases in between. CDR3 length equals 14 residues. Germline V gene sequence: CDR1 SGHRS, CDR2 YFSETQ. The CDR3, as DNA: TGCGCCAGCAGCCCTCAGGCGATGAACACTGAAGCTTTCTTT. Translation: CASSPQAMNTEAFF.

This rearrangement joins TRBV25-1 to TRBJ1-5; D is ambiguous. The V gene lost 11 bases and the J gene lost 2 bases, with 13 bases spanning the gap. The germline V gene encodes CDR1 MGHDK and CDR2 SYGVNS. The CDR3 totals 13 residues. The CDR3 loop reads CAWSPEGNQPQHF. The CDR3 DNA sequence: TGTGCCTGGAGCCCCGAGGGCAATCAGCCCCAGCATTTT.

The chain couples TRBV29-1 to TRBJ2-2, with D uncertain. This CDR3 contains 16 residues. Trimming pared 2 bases from V and 3 bases from J, leaving 16 bases between. In germline, CDR1 is SQVTM, CDR2 ANQGSEA. The CDR3 coding sequence is TGCAGCGTTGAACTCGCCAGCACGGGTCACACCGGGGAGCTGTTTTTT. Its translation: CSVELASTGHTGELFF.

A few counts support this clonotype. The rearrangement links TRBV3-1 to TRBJ2-2; TRBD1 or TRBD2 may be the D gene (7 bases each). The germline V gene encodes CDR1 LGHDT and CDR2 YNNKEL (reference sequence). The CDR3 loop spans 15 amino acids. V was shortened by 4 bases and J by 7 bases, with 16 bases between the two germline ends. The CDR3 DNA is TGTGCCAGCAGCCTGGGGAGGGGGCAGGTCGGGGAGCTGTTTTTT. It yields the protein CASSLGRGQVGELFF.

This clonotype was detected ten times or more. This chain links TRBV15 with TRBJ1-1; D may be TRBD1 (5 bases). Trimming took 1 base from V and 1 from J, leaving 10 bases between them. Germline-derived CDR1 and CDR2 are LNHNV and YYDKDF (reference sequence). This CDR3 comprises 15 residues. The CDR3 is CATSRGGVGNTEAFF. The DNA of the CDR3 is TGTGCCACCAGCAGAGGGGGGGTTGGGAACACTGAAGCTTTCTTT.

This clonotype appeared many times. The V gene is TRBV19, the J gene TRBJ1-1; D unclear. This CDR3 comprises 13 residues. V was trimmed by 3 bases and J by 5 bases, leaving 10 bases between them. Germline V gene sequence: CDR1 LNHDA, CDR2 SQIVND (reference sequence). The CDR3 nucleotides read TGTGCCAGTAGTATGGGAGAAGGGACTGAAGCTTTCTTT. Translated: CASSMGEGTEAFF.

About this clonotype: At one boundary the junction diverges from the germline segment, which might be a read error. The rearrangement links TRBV5-1 to TRBJ2-7; 11 positions match TRBD1. Germline CDR1 is SGHRS and CDR2 is YFSETQ. CDR3 length equals 13 residues. DNA for the CDR3: TGCGCCAGCGGCTTGGACAGGGGGCGAGAGCAGTACTTC. Protein: CASGLDRGREQYF.